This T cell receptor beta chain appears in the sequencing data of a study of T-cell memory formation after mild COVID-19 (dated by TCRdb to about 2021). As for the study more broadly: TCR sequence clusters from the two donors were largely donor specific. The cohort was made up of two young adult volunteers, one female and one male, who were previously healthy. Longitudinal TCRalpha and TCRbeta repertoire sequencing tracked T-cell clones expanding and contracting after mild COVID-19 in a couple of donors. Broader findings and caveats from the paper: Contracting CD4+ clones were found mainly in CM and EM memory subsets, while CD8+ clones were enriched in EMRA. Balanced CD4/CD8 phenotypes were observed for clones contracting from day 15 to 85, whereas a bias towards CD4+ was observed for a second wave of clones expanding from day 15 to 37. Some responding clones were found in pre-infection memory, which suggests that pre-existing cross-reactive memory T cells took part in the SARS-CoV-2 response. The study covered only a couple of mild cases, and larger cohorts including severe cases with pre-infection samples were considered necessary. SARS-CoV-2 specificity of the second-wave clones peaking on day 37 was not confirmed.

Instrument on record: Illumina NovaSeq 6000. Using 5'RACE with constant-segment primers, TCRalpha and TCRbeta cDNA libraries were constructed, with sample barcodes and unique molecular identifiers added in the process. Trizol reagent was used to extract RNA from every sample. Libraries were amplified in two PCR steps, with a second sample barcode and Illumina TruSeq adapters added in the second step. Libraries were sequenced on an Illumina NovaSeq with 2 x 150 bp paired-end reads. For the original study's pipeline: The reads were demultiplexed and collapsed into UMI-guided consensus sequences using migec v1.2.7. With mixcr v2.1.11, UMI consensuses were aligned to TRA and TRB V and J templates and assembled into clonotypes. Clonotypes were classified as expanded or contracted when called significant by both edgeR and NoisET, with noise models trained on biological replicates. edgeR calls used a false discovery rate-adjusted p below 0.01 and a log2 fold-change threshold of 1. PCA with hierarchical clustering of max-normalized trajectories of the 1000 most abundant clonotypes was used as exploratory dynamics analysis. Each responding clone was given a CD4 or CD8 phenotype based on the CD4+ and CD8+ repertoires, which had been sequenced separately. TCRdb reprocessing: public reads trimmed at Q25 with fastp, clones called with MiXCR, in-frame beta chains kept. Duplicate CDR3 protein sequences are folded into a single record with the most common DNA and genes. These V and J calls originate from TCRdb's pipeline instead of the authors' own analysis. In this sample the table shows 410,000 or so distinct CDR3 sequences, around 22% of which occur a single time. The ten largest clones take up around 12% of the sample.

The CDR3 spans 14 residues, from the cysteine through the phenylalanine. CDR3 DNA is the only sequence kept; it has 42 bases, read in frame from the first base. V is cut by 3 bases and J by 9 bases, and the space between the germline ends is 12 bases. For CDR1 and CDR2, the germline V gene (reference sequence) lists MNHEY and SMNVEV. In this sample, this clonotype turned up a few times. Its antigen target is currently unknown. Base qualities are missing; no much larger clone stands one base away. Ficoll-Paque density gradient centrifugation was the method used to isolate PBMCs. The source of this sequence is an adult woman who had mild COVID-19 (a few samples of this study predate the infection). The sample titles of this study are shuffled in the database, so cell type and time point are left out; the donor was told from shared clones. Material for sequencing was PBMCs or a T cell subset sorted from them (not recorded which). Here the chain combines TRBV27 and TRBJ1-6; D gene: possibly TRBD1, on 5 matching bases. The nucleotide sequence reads TGTGCCAGCAGTTTCGGGCCGGGGACTTCACCCCTCCACTTT. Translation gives CASSFGPGTSPLHF.